The rows below give T cell receptor beta chains drawn from one sample of a study of T cell repertoires in cytomegalovirus infection. TCRdb itself ran the reads through MiXCR, one entry per CDR3 protein. The data show 200,000 or so distinct CDR3 sequences, with 15% to 20% seen just once and less than 3.5% held by the top ten. Sequenced sample: PBMCs. The source is a human donor in good health (CMV status not recorded). Some clones in this sample may be carry-over from other donors' samples. Both conserved end residues are trimmed from each CDR3. The listing skips clone size in some rows; elsewhere it reads once, few, many or a size class.

few TRBV7-2 ASSPMKRGGADTQY
NA TRBV27 ASSLRVSDYNEQF
many TRBV7-3 ASSWGRGLGNEQF
few TRBV3-1 ASSHTGTAYNYGYT
many TRBV7-6 ASSLVEGLAGGPPFYEQY
few TRBV14 ASSQLRHGRNLRNEQF
many TRBV7-8 ASSQEGQDYGYT
NA TRBV5-6 ASSPRPFQETQY
many TRBV7-2 ASSFTTGGLGEKLF
many TRBV7-2 ASSLEDYNEQF
few TRBV20-1 SALRFEKSTDTQY
NA TRBV2 ASSDDRGLGSYEQY
NA TRBV19 ASTHLGLGEAF
NA TRBV24-1 ATSGGADYGYT
NA TRBV28 ASSRDRGKSSTDTQY
few TRBV12-3/TRBV12-4 ASSGLAGPYNEQF
NA TRBV6-5 ASRTQGAQGYT
few TRBV28 ASSPNVYQETQY
few TRBV11-3 ASSLGRSYNEQF
many TRBV7-2 ASLLALSSYEQY
NA TRBV7-4 ASRLGEFTGGAEAF
NA TRBV12-3/TRBV12-4 ASSPTGFSNTGELF
NA TRBV5-1 ASRRGSTTNNEQF
NA TRBV5-6 ASSLLLGGGPNTEAF
few TRBV6-2/TRBV6-3 ASTREGVSGETQY
few TRBV20-1 SVRRQLNEQF
few TRBV20-1 SARDFRGNEQF
NA TRBV7-3 ASSSSGGLDEQH
many TRBV7-9 ASSSVTDTQY
many TRBV7-2 ASSLVRANEQF
NA TRBV20-1 SARGRGETEAF
few TRBV7-6 ASSHAGISYEQY
NA TRBV5-1 ASSPGTGGDYT
few TRBV6-2/TRBV6-3 ASSGDRTGGKGQPQH
NA TRBV11-3 ASSLAQGHRQPQH
many TRBV7-2 ASRGTGRNQPQH
NA TRBV5-4 ASSLPGLAGLSYEQY
few TRBV7-6 ASSSPGQGETQY
many TRBV12-3/TRBV12-4 ASSFRTAQETQY
NA TRBV24-1 ATSAPGSYEQY
many TRBV7-2 ASSLGHSPNYGYT
NA TRBV12-3/TRBV12-4 ASRLQGGNTEAF
few TRBV18 ASSPGRAYEQY
few TRBV24-1 ATSDTRGNEQF
NA TRBV7-2 ASSLVGTGYEKLF
few TRBV28 ASRESGRLYEQY
NA TRBV20-1 SALRDRVLTEAF
once TRBV20-1 SAKHRGTSYEQY
NA TRBV11-2 ASKRGELSNSPLH
few TRBV6-1 ASSPVGAVANVLT
many TRBV7-2 ASSYEHRDYNEQF
few TRBV6-4 ASSQLTGTGELF
few TRBV11-3 ASRSGTSFSGANVLT
NA TRBV6-2/TRBV6-3 ASSYSGINQPQH
NA TRBV7-8 ASSLAPGTEAF
few TRBV10-3 AISPQGTEAF
NA TRBV7-2 ASSLGWGQPQH
NA TRBV19 ASSPRTGANTEAF